This T cell receptor beta chain was identified during a study of technical replicates of blood from several donors. The table came from immunoSEQ multiplex PCR; TCRdb's copy has only in-frame clones and leaves some out. The sample lists about 73,000 clones; roughly 90% were seen once. The CDR3 runs to 14 residues. Germline V gene lookup returns CDR1 MNHNS and CDR2 SASEGT. V was clipped by 6 bases and J by 1 base; unmatched bases: 4. The source material was PBMCs. The chain carries TRBV6-1 and TRBJ1-2; 8 nucleotides match TRBD1. This clonotype was sampled from a human donor in good health. Some clones in this sample may be carry-over from other donors' samples. The CDR3 coding sequence is TGTGCCAGCAGGCAGGGGGCGAATAACTATGGCTACACCTTC. Translated: CASRQGANNYGYTF.